This T cell receptor (beta chain) came from a study of early T cells in non-severe SARS-CoV-2 infection. Study-wide points: VDJdb matches were skewed toward anti-spike CD8 T cell responses.

This clonotype was seen many times. Antigen specificity is unknown. Germline V gene sequence: CDR1 MRHNA, CDR2 SNTAGT. The CDR3 runs to 14 residues. J was trimmed by 10 bases and V by 0 bases; bases with no gene match: 6. Attachment of unique molecular identifiers was made to individual cDNA molecules. A single record per CDR3 protein comes from TCRdb applying MiXCR to the 5' RACE reads. The sample holds about 75,000 distinct CDR3 sequences, 11% seen once. This chain uses TRBV6-4 with TRBJ2-1; 7 bases align to TRBD2. Source: whole blood, taken at baseline. This TCR was sampled from an adult who was a healthcare worker with PCR-confirmed SARS-CoV-2 infection or an uninfected control (not recorded which). CDR3 sequence (DNA): TGTGCCAGCAGTGACTCGACGGGGGGTAGGGAGCAGTTCTTC. This codes for CASSDSTGGREQFF.